This TCR beta chain was obtained from a study of monozygotic twins with inflammatory bowel disease. Regarding the study as a whole: Especially where disease activity was present, IBD patients had fewer clonotypes in common with others than healthy twins did.

Blood (roughly 2.3 ml) was collected from every donor individually. Each UMI, carrying a 6-nucleotide sample barcode, came from template switching. Reanalyzing the 5' RACE reads, TCRdb keeps one entry per CDR3 protein, without DNA. This sample's clone table lists around 150,000 distinct CDR3 sequences. The CDR3 extends over 16 amino acids. Germline-derived CDR1 and CDR2 are SEHNR and FQNEAQ (reference sequence). In regard to this clonotype: Its antigen is not identified.

The V gene is TRBV7-9, the J gene TRBJ2-3; lacking DNA, the TRBD2 call made by TCRdb goes unchecked. The receptor was isolated from a human donor with ulcerative colitis or Crohn's disease, or a healthy co-twin of an affected twin (not recorded which). Sequencing was performed on blood. The CDR3 here is CASSPKLARREDTQYF. Drawing the rest from reference TRBV7-9 and TRBJ2-3, the complete variable domain is DTGVSQNPRHKITKRGQNVTFRCDPISEHNRLYWYRQTLGQGPEFLTYFQNEAQLEKSRLLSDRFSAERPKGSFSTLEIQRTEQGDSAMYLCASSPKLARREDTQYFGPGTRLTVL.